The 14 T cell receptor beta chains given below trace back to one sample, sequenced in a study of CD4 T cells in relation to SARS-CoV-2 and coronaviruses. Sequencing used immunoSEQ multiplex PCR; TCRdb keeps in-frame clones, though not all of them. The profile shows about 21,000 clones, roughly three quarters of them singletons. No antigen is known for these receptors. Before the COVID-19 pandemic, during about 2011-2019, CD4+ T cells were taken from unexposed donors. CD4+ T cells were isolated from the cells after less than 13 days of culture. Material for sequencing was CD4+ T cells from PBMCs, cultured in vitro. Every receptor here comes from a human donor in good health.

V usage is TRBV5-8 and J usage is TRBJ1-5, with 9 positions matching TRBD1. Germline V gene data show CDR1 as SGHTS and CDR2 as YDEGEE. CDR3 size: 16 residues. J lost 5 bases, V lost 0 bases, and 6 bases had no gene match. CDR3 residues: CASSLAMDRGDQPQHF. The DNA of the CDR3 is TGTGCCAGCAGCTTGGCCATGGACAGGGGAGATCAGCCCCAGCATTTT. The full variable domain, completed using reference TRBV5-8 and TRBJ1-5, is EAGVTQSPTHLIKTRGQQATLRCSPISGHTSVYWYQQALGLGLQFLLWYDEGEERNRGNFPPRFSGRQFPNYSSELNVNALELEDSALYLCASSLAMDRGDQPQHFGDGTRLSIL.

CDR3 protein: CASSLEGREADTQYF. The CDR3 region has the DNA TGTGCCAGCAGCTTAGAGGGGAGGGAAGCAGATACGCAGTATTTT. The rearrangement uses TRBV7-2 and TRBJ2-3, with 7 bases identical to TRBD2. This CDR3 region has 15 residues. J was trimmed by 4 bases and V by 1 base; bases with no gene match: 5. The germline gives CDR1 SGHTA, CDR2 FQGNSA.

The V gene is TRBV6-5, the J gene TRBJ2-7; 7 positions match TRBD1. The germline V gene has CDR1 MNHEY and CDR2 SVGAGI. This CDR3 contains 15 residues. Losses at the gene ends were 7 bases for V and 3 bases for J; bases not matched to a gene: 12. Here the CDR3 reads CASKERTGGNYEQYF. In nucleotides, the CDR3 is TGTGCCAGCAAAGAAAGGACAGGAGGTAACTACGAGCAGTACTTC.

This clone was counted a single time. The rearrangement joins TRBV19 to TRBJ2-7; the D gene could be TRBD1 or TRBD2 (6 bases each). Germline V gene lookup returns CDR1 LNHDA and CDR2 SQIVND (reference sequence). Trimming took off 9 bases at V and 2 bases at J, with 26 bases between the two ends. The CDR3 consists of 17 residues. As DNA, the CDR3 is TGTGCCAGAGCCAAATCAGTTTGTGCAGGGGAGGCCTACGAGCAGTACTTC. Translated, it gives CARAKSVCAGEAYEQYF.

The V and J genes are TRBV19 and TRBJ2-1, with 11 nucleotides matching TRBD2. The CDR3 consists of 18 residues. V was clipped by 5 bases and J by 4 bases; unmatched bases: 13. The germline V gene has CDR1 LNHDA and CDR2 SQIVND (reference sequence). CDR3 sequence reads: CASSLLNRLAGGYNEQFF. The CDR3 DNA reads TGTGCCAGTAGTCTCCTGAATAGGCTAGCGGGAGGATACAATGAGCAGTTCTTC.

The chain recombines TRBV4-1 with TRBJ1-4; 7 bases line up with TRBD1. The ends lost 2 bases at V and 11 bases at J; junction bases unmatched: 11. CDR3 length: 15 residues. CDR1 is MGHRA, CDR2 YSYEKL, per germline. This chain's CDR3 is CASSQTGEQRGKLFF. The DNA of the CDR3 is TGCGCCAGCAGCCAAACAGGGGAGCAAAGGGGGAAACTGTTTTTT.

The chain links TRBV6-6 to TRBJ1-4; D uncertain. Deletions cut 5 bases from V and 8 bases from J, with 15 bases between. The CDR3 totals 14 residues. The V gene's germline CDR1 is MNHNY and CDR2 SVGAGI (reference sequence). The CDR3 reads CASSLDGPREKLFF. The DNA for the CDR3 is TGTGCCAGCAGTCTCGACGGCCCCCGGGAAAAACTGTTTTTT.

The chain combines TRBV30 with TRBJ1-2; D might be TRBD1 (6 bases). Germline V gene lookup returns CDR1 GTSNPN and CDR2 SVGIG (reference sequence). The V gene lost 0 bases and the J gene lost 4 bases, with 15 bases spanning the gap. The CDR3 covers 15 residues. As DNA, the CDR3 is TGTGCCTGGAGTGTTGCGGGGGGCGTAACCTATGGCTACACCTTC. Translation gives CAWSVAGGVTYGYTF.

The gene calls are TRBV3-1 (or the pseudogene TRBV3-2) and TRBJ2-7, with D possibly being TRBD2 (6 bases). This CDR3 comprises 12 residues. Germline values: CDR1 LGHDT, CDR2 YNNKEL (reference sequence). Trimming stripped 5 bases from V and 7 bases from J, with 12 bases between. The CDR3 sequence: CASSAPGGEQYF. CDR3 in DNA: TGTGCCAGCAGCGCTCCCGGGGGAGAGCAGTACTTC.

The gene calls are TRBV6-5 and TRBJ2-2, with 7 bases aligning to TRBD1. The germline gives CDR1 MNHEY, CDR2 SVGAGI. V shed 4 bases, J shed 3 bases, and the junction held 2 bases outside the gene matches. This CDR3 contains 14 residues. The CDR3 coding sequence is TGTGCCAGCAGTTCACAGGGGTACACCGGGGAGCTGTTTTTT. Translation: CASSSQGYTGELFF.

This chain connects TRBV7-8 to TRBJ2-1; D possibly corresponds to TRBD2 (5 bases). The ends were cut back, 1 base at V and 6 bases at J, with 7 bases in the middle. Germline V gene lookup returns CDR1 SGHVS and CDR2 FQNEAQ. The CDR3 totals 13 residues. In DNA, the CDR3 is TGTGCCAGCAGCTTAGGTGGAGGCAATGAGCAGTTCTTC. Encoded protein: CASSLGGGNEQFF.

This chain connects TRBV5-4 to TRBJ2-2; D remains unclear. This CDR3 region has 12 residues. Germline CDR1 and CDR2: SGHNT and YYREEE (reference sequence). V was trimmed by 3 bases and J by 5 bases, leaving 5 bases between them. In nucleotides, the CDR3 is TGTGCCAGCAGCTCAGAGACCGGGGAGCTGTTTTTT. Residues: CASSSETGELFF.

This chain uses TRBV18 with TRBJ2-6; D call uncertain. Germline values: CDR1 KGHSH, CDR2 LQKENI. V was clipped by 3 bases and J by 2 bases, with 2 bases between them. The CDR3 is 13 amino acids. CDR3 loop: CASSPAGANVLTF. The CDR3 coding sequence is TGTGCCAGCTCACCGGCTGGGGCCAACGTCCTGACTTTC.

This clone was seen a single time. J is TRBJ1-1 and V is TRBV19; no firm D call. V was shortened by 3 bases and J by 1 base, with 9 bases between the two germline ends. The CDR3 has 14 residues. CDR1 and CDR2 from the germline V gene are LNHDA and SQIVND (reference sequence). The CDR3 sequence: CASSIPTPNTEAFF. CDR3 nucleotide sequence: TGTGCCAGTAGTATCCCCACACCGAACACTGAAGCTTTCTTT.